These 11 T cell receptor beta chains originate from one sample sequenced in a study of OX40 agonist ivuxolimab in advanced cancers. Profiled with immunoSEQ multiplex PCR; TCRdb holds only in-frame clones, not every one. The table has fewer than 85,000 clones, 82% seen once. Sequencing used CD4+ or CD8+ T cells sorted from blood, obtained in a trial of the OX40 agonist ivuxolimab. Every receptor here comes from an adult with an advanced solid tumor such as melanoma, head and neck, liver or kidney cancer.

V and J are TRBV5-1 and TRBJ2-5; TRBD2 aligns across 9 bases. The length of the CDR3 is 16 residues. The V and J ends lost 0 bases and 4 bases, in that order; junction bases with no gene match: 7. In germline, CDR1 is SGHRS, CDR2 YFSETQ. CDR3 nucleotides: TGCGCCAGCAGCTTGGCCCTGGGACTAGCAGGAGAGACCCAGTACTTC. This sequence encodes CASSLALGLAGETQYF. The whole variable domain, remainder taken from reference TRBV5-1 and TRBJ2-5, is KAGVTQTPRYLIKTRGQQVTLSCSPISGHRSVSWYQQTPGQGLQFLFEYFSETQRNKGNFPGRFSGRQFSNSRSEMNVSTLELGDSALYLCASSLALGLAGETQYFGPGTRLLVL.

This clone occurred once. The V and J genes are TRBV2 and TRBJ2-3; no reliable D call. The V gene lost 6 bases and the J gene lost 3 bases, with 10 bases spanning the gap. The length of the CDR3 is 13 residues. Per germline, CDR1 SNHLY and CDR2 FYNNEI. In nucleotides, the CDR3 is TGTGCCAGCAGGTGGGAAACAACAGATACGCAGTATTTT. This gives the protein CASRWETTDTQYF.

The chain uses TRBV6-5 and TRBJ2-7, with TRBD1 as a possible D gene (6 bases). This CDR3 has 14 residues. The germline V gene encodes CDR1 MNHEY and CDR2 SVGAGI. Trimming pared 5 bases from V and 5 bases from J, leaving 16 bases between. For the CDR3, the DNA is TGTGCCAGCAGTACACACAGGGATTCGAACGAGCAGTACGTC. Its protein product is CASSTHRDSNEQYV.

The chain employs TRBV18 and TRBJ2-3; tentative D call: TRBD2 (6 bases). The CDR3 is 17 residues long. V was pared by 2 bases and J by 0 bases, with 15 bases between. The germline CDR1 and CDR2 sequences are KGHSH and LQKENI. The CDR3 coding sequence is TGTGCCAGCTCACCAGGGCTAGGCGGGACTAGCACAGATACGCAGTATTTT. Residues: CASSPGLGGTSTDTQYF.

This clone was counted a few times. V is TRBV5-1 and J is TRBJ1-1, with 8 bases that match TRBD1. Germline CDR1 is SGHRS and CDR2 is YFSETQ. Germline trimming cut 0 bases from V and 3 bases from J; bases unmatched to any gene: 1. This CDR3 has 14 amino acids. The CDR3 region is CASSLEQGDTEAFF. In nucleotides, the CDR3 is TGCGCCAGCAGCTTGGAACAGGGGGACACTGAAGCTTTCTTT.

V usage is TRBV2 and J usage is TRBJ2-5; D is unresolved. Between the trimmed V and J ends, which lost 3 bases and 3 bases, there was a span of 5 bases. Germline CDR1 SNHLY, CDR2 FYNNEI. The length of the CDR3 is 12 residues. The CDR3 sequence: CASSDRKETQYF. Written as DNA, the CDR3 is TGTGCCAGCAGTGACAGGAAAGAGACCCAGTACTTC.

The chain recombines TRBV20-1 with TRBJ2-5; D not resolved. Germline V gene sequence: CDR1 DFQATT, CDR2 SNEGSKA (reference sequence). The CDR3 runs 11 residues. Trimming removed 6 bases at V and 2 bases at J, with 7 bases between. The CDR3 region is CSAGRQETQYF. Here the CDR3 DNA reads TGCAGTGCCGGGCGGCAAGAGACCCAGTACTTC.

V gene TRBV7-3 combines with J gene TRBJ2-7; D is tentatively TRBD1 or TRBD2 (5 bases each). Per the germline V gene, CDR1 is SGHTA and CDR2 is FQGTGA. Trimming pared 1 base from V and 5 bases from J, leaving 12 bases between. The CDR3 extends over 14 amino acids. CDR3 bases: TGTGCCAGCAGCTTAAAGTCTGGGGACCACGAGCAGTACTTC. It encodes CASSLKSGDHEQYF.

This chain uses TRBV27 with TRBJ2-3; D is unresolved. The V end was cut by 5 bases, the J end by 1 base, with 22 bases between. The germline gives CDR1 MNHEY, CDR2 SMNVEV (reference sequence). CDR3 length: 18 amino acids. CDR3 sequence reads: CASSPDSTAGPGTDTQYF. CDR3 nucleotide sequence: TGTGCCAGCAGTCCCGACTCCACAGCAGGCCCTGGCACAGATACGCAGTATTTT.

This chain joins TRBV6-6 and TRBJ2-7; D possibly corresponds to TRBD2 (5 bases). The CDR3 totals 12 residues. V lost 4 bases to trimming and J lost 4 bases, with 8 bases between them. From germline, CDR1 is MNHNY and CDR2 SVGAGI (reference sequence). The chain's CDR3 is CASSSRVYEQYF. The CDR3 bases are TGTGCCAGCAGTTCGAGGGTATACGAGCAGTACTTC.

The CDR3 nucleotides are TGTGCCAGCAGCCAAGCCAGGACTGAGCAGTTCTTC. As protein: CASSQARTEQFF. The chain has TRBV4-2 and TRBJ2-1, with D hard to call. V was shortened by 1 base and J by 9 bases, with 7 bases between the two germline ends. There are 12 residues in the CDR3. Germline V lookup: CDR1 LGHNA, CDR2 YNFKEQ.